The table lists the clone carrying this T cell receptor (beta chain) with a few counts. Its antigen is unidentified. The data belong to a study of beta chain features in type 1 diabetes. Expressed TCRB transcripts were sequenced after all isolated RNA was converted to cDNA. For naive, central memory and regulatory T cell samples, reads averaged approximately 3.9 million. Some clones are missing from TCRdb's copy, which holds only in-frame ones; the method was immunoSEQ multiplex PCR. This table has 640,000 or so clones, more than 13% appearing once. Findings of the study overall: Shortening of TCRB CDR3s, moderate but significant, appeared in all four CD4+ subsets of Type 1 diabetes patients. The similarity of naive, central memory and Treg TCRB repertoires appeared greater among patients than among healthy donors. Diminished insertions and augmented deletions at VDJ junctions characterized type 1 diabetes patients.

Cell sorting via CD45RO/CCR7/CD25/CD127/CD95/CD27 was performed to obtain CD4+ naive, central memory, regulatory and stem cell-like memory cells. After removal of 5 bases from V and 5 bases from J, the junction contained 4 bases not matched to a gene. The V gene's germline CDR1 is SQVTM and CDR2 ANQGSEA. The CDR3 is 12 amino acids. Sequenced sample: naive CD4+ T cells from blood. The sequence derives from a young man with type 1 diabetes. The chain recombines TRBV29-1 with TRBJ2-5; 8 nucleotides match TRBD1. The DNA for the CDR3 is TGCAGCGTTATACGGACAGGGGAGACCCAGTACTTC. The encoded protein is CSVIRTGETQYF.